The 28 T cell receptor beta chains below all came from one sample that was sequenced in a study of blood T cell repertoires in COVID-19. The table came from immunoSEQ multiplex PCR; TCRdb's copy has only in-frame clones and leaves some out. The sample has 58,000 or so clones; 78% are singletons. The specimen was peripheral blood. The receptors stem from a human donor in a cohort sampled during active COVID-19.

The chain is built from TRBV28 and TRBJ2-7; TRBD2 matches at 15 bases. Unmatched junction bases numbered 9, after V lost 4 bases and J lost 5 bases. The CDR3 covers 17 residues. Germline V gives CDR1 MDHEN, CDR2 SYDVKM. Here the CDR3 reads CASSSGLAGGSTDEQYF. CDR3 nucleotide sequence: TGTGCCAGCAGTTCGGGACTAGCGGGAGGATCTACCGACGAGCAGTACTTC.

The rearrangement joins TRBV18 to TRBJ1-1; D is perhaps TRBD1 (6 bases). The CDR3 has 15 amino acids. Germline values: CDR1 KGHSH, CDR2 LQKENI. Trimming removed 1 base from V and 1 base from J, with 10 bases in between. The CDR3 here is CASSPRTEANTEAFF. The CDR3 DNA is TGTGCCAGCTCACCACGGACAGAAGCGAACACTGAAGCTTTCTTT.

The chain combines TRBV5-4 with TRBJ1-4, with 7 bases matching TRBD1. The CDR3 consists of 14 residues. The V gene's germline CDR1 is SGHNT and CDR2 YYREEE (reference sequence). V shed 1 base and J 7 bases; nucleotides not matched to a gene: 4. CDR3 protein: CASSLRAGGEKLFF. The CDR3 DNA reads TGTGCCAGCAGCTTGAGGGCAGGGGGTGAAAAACTGTTTTTT. Full variable domain (remainder filled in from reference TRBV5-4 and TRBJ1-4): ETGVTQSPTHLIKTRGQQVTLRCSSQSGHNTVSWYQQALGQGPQFIFQYYREEENGRGNFPPRFSGLQFPNYSSELNVNALELDDSALYLCASSLRAGGEKLFFGSGTQLSVL.

The V call is TRBV30, the J call TRBJ1-3, with D possibly matching TRBD1 (5 bases). The CDR3 totals 14 residues. Between the trimmed V and J ends, which lost 2 bases and 0 bases, there was a span of 8 bases. Germline V gene sequence: CDR1 GTSNPN, CDR2 SVGIG (reference sequence). In DNA, the CDR3 is TGTGCCTGGAGTTTCGGGGGCTCTGGAAACACCATATATTTT. Its protein product is CAWSFGGSGNTIYF.

The chain has TRBV6-5 and TRBJ2-7; 10 bases are shared with TRBD1. V was pared by 5 bases and J by 5 bases, with 9 bases of the junction left unmatched. CDR1 and CDR2 (germline): MNHEY, SVGAGI. CDR3 length: 15 residues. The CDR3 nucleotides read TGTGCCAGCAGTATCCGGGACAGGGGAGAACACGAGCAGTACTTC. Its protein product is CASSIRDRGEHEQYF.

This chain uses TRBV5-1 with TRBJ2-7, with D perhaps TRBD2 (5 bases). This CDR3 region has 13 residues. V lost 3 bases, J lost 6 bases, and 13 bases lay in between. Germline V gives CDR1 SGHRS, CDR2 YFSETQ. CDR3 DNA: TGCGCCAGCAGCTGGTCCGAGGGCTTCGAGCAGTACTTC. Translated: CASSWSEGFEQYF.

The V call is TRBV5-1, the J call TRBJ2-2; D is uncertain. The germline V and J ends were trimmed by 5 bases and 1 base, with 12 bases remaining between them. In germline, CDR1 is SGHRS, CDR2 YFSETQ. The CDR3 spans 15 residues. The CDR3 DNA is TGCGCCAGCAGTTTCCGACTGCAGAACACCGGGGAGCTGTTTTTT. This encodes CASSFRLQNTGELFF. The entire variable domain, with the rest obtained from reference TRBV5-1 and TRBJ2-2, is as follows: KAGVTQTPRYLIKTRGQQVTLSCSPISGHRSVSWYQQTPGQGLQFLFEYFSETQRNKGNFPGRFSGRQFSNSRSEMNVSTLELGDSALYLCASSFRLQNTGELFFGEGSRLTVL.

Comments on this clone: A junction end diverges from the germline sequence, so it may reflect a read error. The chain employs TRBV7-2 and TRBJ2-3; the match to TRBD2 covers 8 bases. This CDR3 is 13 amino acids long. Germline loops: CDR1 SGHTA, CDR2 FQGNSA. The CDR3 DNA is TGTGCCAGCAGCTACCCACAGGAGCGGGGGTTTGATTTT. It translates to CASSYPQERGFDF.

The chain has TRBV18 and TRBJ1-3, with D unresolved. This CDR3 spans 15 amino acids. The V gene's germline CDR1 is KGHSH and CDR2 LQKENI. V lost 0 bases to trimming and J lost 8 bases, with 14 bases between them. The CDR3 loop reads CASSPPRLGGDTIYF. Written as DNA, the CDR3 is TGTGCCAGCTCACCACCCCGGCTGGGAGGAGACACCATATATTTT. Drawing the rest from reference TRBV18 and TRBJ1-3, the complete variable domain is NAGVMQNPRHLVRRRGQEARLRCSPMKGHSHVYWYRQLPEEGLKFMVYLQKENIIDESGMPKERFSAEFPKEGPSILRIQQVVRGDSAAYFCASSPPRLGGDTIYFGEGSWLTVV.

J is TRBJ2-7 and V is TRBV10-1; possible D gene TRBD2, 5 bases. Trimming left V 2 bases short and J 4 bases short, with 9 bases between. From germline, CDR1 is WNHNN and CDR2 SYGVQD (reference sequence). CDR3 length: 13 amino acids. In DNA, the CDR3 is TGCGCCAGCAGTGAGGGACTTCTGTACGAGCAGTACTTC. Amino acid sequence: CASSEGLLYEQYF.

The V gene is TRBV29-1, the J gene TRBJ1-2; D may be TRBD1 (5 bases). The V and J ends lost 7 bases and 1 base respectively, with 22 bases between them. Looked up from germline, CDR1 is SQVTM and CDR2 is ANQGSEA. The CDR3 totals 16 residues. CDR3 in amino acids: CSGGPLLEPLNYGYTF. CDR3 in DNA: TGCAGCGGGGGACCCCTCCTGGAGCCCCTTAACTATGGCTACACCTTC.

V gene TRBV6-5 combines with J gene TRBJ2-7, with D uncertain. The germline gives CDR1 MNHEY, CDR2 SVGAGI. The CDR3 length is 13 residues. Trimming shortened V by 0 bases and J by 3 bases, and 6 bases separated the two germline ends. In nucleotides, the CDR3 is TGTGCCAGCAGTTACTCGCGTAACTACGAGCAGTACTTC. It encodes CASSYSRNYEQYF.

This rearrangement joins TRBV28 to TRBJ2-7, with 7 nucleotides matching TRBD1. The CDR3 is 13 residues long. Germline values: CDR1 MDHEN, CDR2 SYDVKM. J gave up 3 bases and V 9 bases, and 8 bases lay outside the gene matches. DNA for the CDR3: TGTGCCAGTGAATTGACAGGGAGCTACGAGCAGTACTTC. The encoded protein is CASELTGSYEQYF.

This clone appeared a few times. The chain combines TRBV7-6 with TRBJ2-6; no clear D. Trimming removed 0 bases at V and 0 bases at J, with 6 bases between. This CDR3 contains 16 residues. Germline V gives CDR1 SGHVS, CDR2 FNYEAQ. This CDR3 reads CASSLAPNSGANVLTF. The CDR3 coding sequence is TGTGCCAGCAGCTTAGCCCCCAACTCTGGGGCCAACGTCCTGACTTTC.

This clone appeared a few times. The chain carries TRBV29-1 and TRBJ1-2; D is ambiguous. The CDR3 length is 13 residues. Trimming removed 4 bases from V and 8 bases from J, with 17 bases in between. Per germline, CDR1 SQVTM and CDR2 ANQGSEA. DNA of the CDR3: TGCAGCGTTGCCTCCCCCGGGTTTGGAGGCTACACCTTC. Protein product: CSVASPGFGGYTF.

Comment on this clone: This same CDR3 is encoded by further DNA sequences in the sample. The genes are TRBV28 and TRBJ2-7; no clear D gene. This CDR3 is 13 amino acids long. V shed 2 bases and J shed 1 base, with 6 bases lying between them. The germline V gene has CDR1 MDHEN and CDR2 SYDVKM. The CDR3 loop is CASSLGSSYEQYF. CDR3 DNA: TGTGCCAGCAGTTTAGGCAGTTCCTACGAGCAGTACTTC.

The V call is TRBV7-9, the J call TRBJ1-2; possibly TRBD1 for D (5 bases). CDR1 is SEHNR, CDR2 FQNEAQ, per germline (reference sequence). Trimming removed 5 bases from V and 6 bases from J, with 19 bases in between. The CDR3 extends over 15 amino acids. The CDR3 DNA is TGTGCCAGCAGCCCGCGGGACTGGCCTAGGGATGGCTACACCTTC. Its protein product is CASSPRDWPRDGYTF.

V and J are TRBV10-2 and TRBJ2-7; TRBD1 agrees at 8 bases. V dropped 3 bases and J dropped 2; count of bases not matched to a gene: 6. This CDR3 contains 15 residues. CDR1 and CDR2 from the germline V gene are WSHSY and SAAADI. The CDR3 protein is CASSDLGQGPYEQYF. The CDR3 nucleotides read TGCGCCAGCAGTGATTTAGGACAGGGCCCCTACGAGCAGTACTTC.

The chain combines TRBV3-1 (or the pseudogene TRBV3-2) with TRBJ2-7; D is unresolved. The ends were cut back, 5 bases at V and 6 bases at J, with 17 bases in the middle. CDR1 and CDR2 from the germline V gene are LGHDT and YNNKEL (reference sequence). CDR3 size: 14 residues. The CDR3 protein is CASSKNGIPPEQYF. Here the CDR3 DNA reads TGTGCCAGCAGCAAAAACGGTATTCCCCCCGAGCAGTACTTC.

This chain links TRBV28 with TRBJ2-1; D might be TRBD2 (5 bases). V was shortened by 7 bases and J by 9 bases, with 28 bases between the two germline ends. The CDR3 length is 17 residues. CDR1 and CDR2 (germline): MDHEN, SYDVKM. In DNA, the CDR3 is TGTGCCAGCACCTCGCCCGGGGTCATCGGACTTAAGGGTGAGCAGTTCTTC. Residues: CASTSPGVIGLKGEQFF.

V is TRBV18 and J is TRBJ1-4; D gene unclear. The V end lost 3 bases, the J end lost 8 bases, and 10 bases lay between the germline ends. The V gene's germline CDR1 is KGHSH and CDR2 LQKENI. CDR3 length: 13 residues. CDR3 amino acids: CASSPTRGEKLFF. The CDR3 DNA is TGTGCCAGCTCACCGACCCGAGGCGAAAAACTGTTTTTT. Full variable domain (rest looked up from reference TRBV18 and TRBJ1-4): NAGVMQNPRHLVRRRGQEARLRCSPMKGHSHVYWYRQLPEEGLKFMVYLQKENIIDESGMPKERFSAEFPKEGPSILRIQQVVRGDSAAYFCASSPTRGEKLFFGSGTQLSVL.

The chain uses TRBV2 and TRBJ2-7; perhaps TRBD1 as D (6 bases). V gave up 8 bases and J gave up 7 bases, with 24 bases separating them. Germline CDR1 and CDR2: SNHLY and FYNNEI. This CDR3 contains 15 residues. In nucleotides, the CDR3 is TGTGCCAGCCTTACCCGGGACACCGCCGGTGTGGAGCAGTACTTC. Amino acid sequence: CASLTRDTAGVEQYF.

The genes are TRBV6-5 and TRBJ1-6; D may be TRBD1 (6 bases). Trimming took 4 bases from V and 10 from J, leaving 14 bases between them. In germline, CDR1 is MNHEY, CDR2 SVGAGI. The CDR3 totals 14 residues. The CDR3, as DNA: TGTGCCAGCAGTTCACAGGGTGAAGGGTCACCCCTCCACTTT. It translates to CASSSQGEGSPLHF.

This clone was counted a single time. The rearrangement links TRBV5-6 to TRBJ2-3; 9 nucleotides agree with TRBD2. CDR1 and CDR2 (germline): SGHDT, YYEEEE. The CDR3 has 16 residues. Germline trimming cut 7 bases from V and 5 bases from J; bases unmatched to any gene: 14. The CDR3 DNA follows: TGTGCCAGCCAGCTTCTTAGCGGGCGGGAGGGAGATACGCAGTATTTT. It translates to CASQLLSGREGDTQYF.

The chain recombines TRBV18 with TRBJ2-1; 14 positions match TRBD2. CDR1 is KGHSH, CDR2 LQKENI, per germline. J was trimmed by 10 bases and V by 3 bases; bases with no gene match: 8. CDR3 length: 16 amino acids. The CDR3 here is CASSPDGTSGREEQFF. The CDR3 nucleotides are TGTGCCAGCTCACCGGACGGGACTAGCGGGAGAGAAGAGCAGTTCTTC.

The gene calls are TRBV30 and TRBJ1-2; D is unclear. The CDR3 consists of 14 residues. CDR1 GTSNPN and CDR2 SVGIG come from the germline V gene (reference sequence). V lost 4 bases and J lost 3, with 15 bases in between. The CDR3 region is CAWKGLREDYGYTF. CDR3 bases: TGTGCCTGGAAAGGTCTCCGGGAGGACTATGGCTACACCTTC.

The chain recombines TRBV19 with TRBJ1-1; TRBD1 might be the D (6 bases). Germline V gives CDR1 LNHDA, CDR2 SQIVND (reference sequence). The V end lost 6 bases, the J end lost 1 base, and 15 bases lay between the germline ends. The CDR3 totals 15 residues. CDR3 nucleotides: TGTGCCAGTAGGCTAACCGGGACATCGAACACTGAAGCTTTCTTT. Encoded protein: CASRLTGTSNTEAFF.

Only one count was recorded for this clone. This chain uses TRBV24-1 with TRBJ2-1, with 10 bases identical to TRBD2. The CDR3 is made up of 21 amino acids. Germline V gene data show CDR1 as KGHDR and CDR2 as SFDVKD. The junction had 14 bases not matched to a gene; V was cut back by 1 base and J by 0 bases. CDR3 residues: CATSDFASGRAEGSSYNEQFF. CDR3 DNA: TGTGCCACCAGTGATTTCGCAAGCGGGAGGGCCGAAGGTAGCTCCTACAATGAGCAGTTCTTC.